The entry below gives a single T cell receptor beta chain sequence along with its context. Its antigen is as yet unknown. This CDR3 is also generated by other DNA sequences in the sample. This CDR3 contains 14 residues. Germline-derived CDR1 and CDR2 are MNHNY and SVGAGI (reference sequence). V gave up 5 bases and J gave up 7 bases; unmatched junction bases: 4. TCRdb keeps only in-frame clones here, not all; method: immunoSEQ multiplex PCR. The table shows 2 million to 3 million clones, with more than 90% occurring only once. The data derive from a study of shared clonotypes between healthy human individuals. Looking at the study overall: Those who served as donors were a couple of women and three men between the ages of 18 and 49. Each donor's CD4 naive and CD4 memory cells filled three plates apiece, CD8 naive two, and CD8 memory one. Study-wide results and caveats: Non-shared clonotypes were found to have lower generation probabilities than the clonotypes that were shared by all four of the sorted-subset donors.

The rearrangement uses TRBV6-6 and TRBJ1-6; TRBD1 matches at 8 bases. The TCR comes from a man aged 18 to 35 in good health. The sample comprised naive CD4+ T cells sorted from blood. Subset: CD45RA+ positively selected. CDR3 DNA: TGTGCCAGCAGTCCCGACAGGGGAAATTCACCCCTCCACTTT. This gives the protein CASSPDRGNSPLHF.